This entry describes one T cell receptor beta chain. Antigen specificity is unknown. Version v3.0 of the immunoSEQ assay ran at survey level. Here immunoSEQ multiplex PCR was the method, and the copy in TCRdb shows in-frame clones only, minus some. Seen here are 35,000 to 45,000 clones, 80% to 90% observed once, and the top ten hold roughly 10%. Germline CDR1 and CDR2: MNHEY and SVGAGI. This CDR3 is 15 amino acids long. V was trimmed by 4 bases and J by 5 bases, leaving 15 bases between them. The entry originates in a study of long-term antiretroviral therapy in people with HIV. Study-level results: Post-ART diversity increased but stayed below transplant donor controls.

The chain combines TRBV6-5 with TRBJ2-1, with D perhaps matching TRBD1 (6 bases). This TCR was sampled from a man between 18 and 29 years old with HIV. Specimen: unsorted PBMCs, collected 2.2 years after starting antiretroviral therapy. The CDR3 nucleotides read TGTGCCAGCAGTTTAACAGGGAATCGGAACAATGAGCAGTTCTTC. It codes for CASSLTGNRNNEQFF.